This TCR beta chain was obtained from a study of memory CD8 T cells in hepatitis C reinfection. Study-level background: A couple of donors cleared primary HCV but became chronic after reinfection. Between 12 and 24 weeks after reinfection detection, late samples were drawn.

Generated by immunoSEQ multiplex PCR, the TCRdb table keeps only in-frame clones and is missing some. The data show approximately 46,000 clones, about 88% seen once. The germline V gene encodes CDR1 SGHTA and CDR2 FQGNSA. V was pared by 5 bases and J by 3 bases, with 8 bases of the junction left unmatched. The CDR3 consists of 17 residues. Noted time point: late/post reinfection, 12 to 24 weeks after detection. The sorted cells went straight to TCR sequencing with no prior in vitro expansion. People who inject drugs from Montreal's HEPCO study were the donors. Control naive CD8 T cells came from a couple of donors at all three reinfection time points.

The chain is built from TRBV7-2 and TRBJ2-1, with TRBD2 identical over 12 bases. The sequence came from a young man with hepatitis C virus infection. Sequencing was done on a sample of naive CD8+ T cells sorted from blood. The CDR3: CASSPRLAGEFYNEQFF. CDR3 DNA: TGTGCCAGCAGCCCCCGACTAGCGGGAGAGTTCTACAATGAGCAGTTCTTC.